A selection of T cell receptor beta chains follows, all from one sample in a study of cytomegalovirus exposure and HLA in healthy donors. Some clones are missing from TCRdb's copy, which holds only in-frame ones; the method was immunoSEQ multiplex PCR. This sample has 150,000 to 200,000 clones, with roughly 88% found just once. Sequenced input: PBMCs. All receptors derive from a man aged 50 to 59 in good health and CMV-seropositive. Both conserved end residues are trimmed from each CDR3. The D gene is left open where the match is weak. The listing skips clone size in some rows; elsewhere it reads once, few, many or a size class.

v_gene: TRBV4-1; len: 12; abundance: .; j_gene: TRBJ2-2; d_gene: .; CDR3aa: ASSQGPNTGELF
v_gene: TRBV18; len: 19; abundance: .; j_gene: TRBJ1-5; d_gene: .; CDR3aa: ASSQGTGRLLAGLGNQPQH
v_gene: TRBV4-1; len: 14; abundance: .; j_gene: TRBJ1-3; d_gene: .; CDR3aa: ASSQVAGISGNTIY
v_gene: TRBV18; len: 16; abundance: .; j_gene: TRBJ1-3; d_gene: TRBD1; CDR3aa: ASSPPNPTGRSGNTIY
v_gene: TRBV19; len: 14; abundance: .; j_gene: TRBJ1-1; d_gene: .; CDR3aa: ASSIIGVKEDTEAF
v_gene: TRBV29-1; len: 9; abundance: .; j_gene: TRBJ1-1; d_gene: .; CDR3aa: SVENSGGAF
v_gene: TRBV5-1; len: 11; abundance: few; j_gene: TRBJ2-7; d_gene: .; CDR3aa: ASRPTSSYEQY
v_gene: TRBV9; len: 16; abundance: once; j_gene: TRBJ2-2; d_gene: TRBD2; CDR3aa: ASSVSLLGGGATGELF
v_gene: TRBV5-6; len: 12; abundance: .; j_gene: TRBJ2-7; d_gene: .; CDR3aa: ASSYPGAAYEQY
v_gene: TRBV6-5; len: 11; abundance: few; j_gene: TRBJ1-1; d_gene: TRBD1; CDR3aa: ASSPGQGTEAF